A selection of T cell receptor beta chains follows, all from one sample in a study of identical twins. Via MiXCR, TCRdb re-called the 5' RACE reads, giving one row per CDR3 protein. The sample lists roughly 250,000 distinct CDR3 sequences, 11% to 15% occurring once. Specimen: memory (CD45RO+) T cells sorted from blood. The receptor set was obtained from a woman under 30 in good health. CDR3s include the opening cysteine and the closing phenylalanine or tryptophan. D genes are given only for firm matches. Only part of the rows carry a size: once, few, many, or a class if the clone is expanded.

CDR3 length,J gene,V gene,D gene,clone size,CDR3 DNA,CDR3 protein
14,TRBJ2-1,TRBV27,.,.,TGTGCCAGCAGTTTTGGGCTAGCTCGCAATGAGCAGTTCTTC,CASSFGLARNEQFF
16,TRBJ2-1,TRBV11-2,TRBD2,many,TGTGCCAGCAGCTTAATTTGGGCTAGCGGGACTCATGAGCAGTTCTTC,CASSLIWASGTHEQFF
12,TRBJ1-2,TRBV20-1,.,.,TGCAGTGCGCAACCATGGAACTATGGCTACACCTTC,CSAQPWNYGYTF
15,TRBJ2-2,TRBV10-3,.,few,TGTGCCATCCTTCTCGGGCTAGCCGTCCCCGGGGAGCTGTTTTTT,CAILLGLAVPGELFF
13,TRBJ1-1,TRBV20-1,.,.,TGCAGTGCTAGGCAGACAGGGAACACTGAAGCTTTCTTT,CSARQTGNTEAFF
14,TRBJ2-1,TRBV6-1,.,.,TGTGCCAGTCGGCGGTCCACCTCCTACAATGAGCAGTTCTTC,CASRRSTSYNEQFF
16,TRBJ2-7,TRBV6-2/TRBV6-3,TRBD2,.,TGTGCAAGCAGTTACTCTCTTGGAGCGGGGGCCTACGAGCAGTACTTC,CASSYSLGAGAYEQYF
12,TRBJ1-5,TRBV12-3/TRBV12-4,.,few,TGTGCCAGCAGTGGTTGGGAACAGCCCCAGCATTTT,CASSGWEQPQHF
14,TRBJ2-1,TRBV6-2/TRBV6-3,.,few,TGTGCCAGCAGTTACCGGGCCTTAAACAATGAGCAGTTCTTC,CASSYRALNNEQFF
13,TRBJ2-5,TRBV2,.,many,TGTGCCAGCAGTGAAGACCAGCCGGCGACCCAGTACTTC,CASSEDQPATQYF
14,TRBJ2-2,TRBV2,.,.,TGTGCCAGCATGGTCGGGGAGCACACCGGGGAGCTGTTTTTT,CASMVGEHTGELFF
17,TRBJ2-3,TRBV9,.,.,TGTGCCAGCAGCGTAGCTCCCCCTGGGGTTAGCACAGATACGCAGTATTTT,CASSVAPPGVSTDTQYF
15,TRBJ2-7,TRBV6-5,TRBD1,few,TGTGCCAGCAGTTACCGGGACAGGGGTGTTTACGAGCAGTACTTC,CASSYRDRGVYEQYF
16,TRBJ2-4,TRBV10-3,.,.,TGTGCCATCAGTGAGTCGGCTGGATTAGCCAAAAACATTCAGTACTTC,CAISESAGLAKNIQYF
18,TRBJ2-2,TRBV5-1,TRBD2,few,TGCGCCAGCCTACCGGGACTAGGAGCCGGACCCAACACCGGGGAGCTGTTTTTT,CASLPGLGAGPNTGELFF
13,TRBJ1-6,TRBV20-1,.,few,TGCAGTGCTGAACTACCGGGGGGAGGGACCCTCCACTTT,CSAELPGGGTLHF
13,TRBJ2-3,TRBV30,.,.,TGTGCCTGGAGTTACGCTAGCACAGATACGCAGTATTTT,CAWSYASTDTQYF
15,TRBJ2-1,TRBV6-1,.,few,TGTGCCAGCAGTAGGACAGCACAGTCCTACAATGAGCAGTTCTTC,CASSRTAQSYNEQFF
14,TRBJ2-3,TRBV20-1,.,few,TGCAGTGCTAACAGGCCTCCTAGCACAGATACGCAGTATTTT,CSANRPPSTDTQYF
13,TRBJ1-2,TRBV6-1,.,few,TGTGCCAGCAGCTTGACAGGTCCTAGTGGCTACACCTTC,CASSLTGPSGYTF
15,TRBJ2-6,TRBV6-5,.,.,TGTGCCAGCAGTTATGTAGGATCTGGGGCCAACGTCCTGACTTTC,CASSYVGSGANVLTF
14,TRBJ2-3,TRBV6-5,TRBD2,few,TGTGCCAGCAGTTACCGCGGGAGAACAGATACGCAGTATTTT,CASSYRGRTDTQYF
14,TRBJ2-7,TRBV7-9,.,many,TGTGCCAGCAGTCCTAGCGCGAGCTCCTACGAGCAGTACTTC,CASSPSASSYEQYF
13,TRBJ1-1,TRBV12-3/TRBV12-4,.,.,TGTGCCAGCAGTTTATACATGAACACTGAAGCTTTCTTT,CASSLYMNTEAFF
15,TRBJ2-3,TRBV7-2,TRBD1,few,TGTGCCAGCAGCCTCCGGGACAGGTTTGAAGATACGCAGTATTTT,CASSLRDRFEDTQYF
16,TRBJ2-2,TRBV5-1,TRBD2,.,TGCGCTAGCAGAATAGGCGGGGGATGGAACACCGGGGAGCTGTTTTTT,CASRIGGGWNTGELFF
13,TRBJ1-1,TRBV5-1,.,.,TGCGCCAGCAGCCCACAGGGTAAAACTGAAGCTTTCTTT,CASSPQGKTEAFF
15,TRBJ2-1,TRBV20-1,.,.,TGCAGTGCTAGCATCCGACAGAGCTCCTACAATGAGCAGTTCTTC,CSASIRQSSYNEQFF
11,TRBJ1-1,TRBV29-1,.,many,TGCAGCGTCAGTCAGAACACTGAAGCTTTCTTT,CSVSQNTEAFF
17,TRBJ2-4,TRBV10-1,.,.,TGCGCCATCATGGGGGGCGTGGGGCGGCTAGCCAAAAACATTCAGTACTTC,CAIMGGVGRLAKNIQYF
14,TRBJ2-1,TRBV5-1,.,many,TGCGCCAGCAGCTTGGGGACTGGATCCAATGAGCAGTTCTTC,CASSLGTGSNEQFF
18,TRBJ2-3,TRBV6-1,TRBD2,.,TGTGCCAGCAGTGAAAGGACTAGCGGGGGGCTTGCCTCCGATACGCAGTATTTT,CASSERTSGGLASDTQYF
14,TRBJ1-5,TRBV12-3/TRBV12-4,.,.,TGTGCCAGCACAGGTCCTTATAGCAATCAGCCCCAGCATTTT,CASTGPYSNQPQHF
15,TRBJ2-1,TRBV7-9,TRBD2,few,TGTGCCAGCAGCTTAACGGCTAGCGGTCACAATGAGCAGTTCTTC,CASSLTASGHNEQFF
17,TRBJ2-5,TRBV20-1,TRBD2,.,TGCAGTGCTAGAAAAGGACTAGCGGGCCCTGCGAGGGAGACCCAGTACTTC,CSARKGLAGPARETQYF
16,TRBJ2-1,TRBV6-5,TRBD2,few,TGTGCCAGCAGTTCCGCGCGGGGGAGCTCCTACAATGAGCAGTTCTTC,CASSSARGSSYNEQFF
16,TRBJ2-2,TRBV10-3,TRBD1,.,TGTGCCATCAGTGAGTGGCGGACAGGTTACACCGGGGAGCTGTTTTTT,CAISEWRTGYTGELFF
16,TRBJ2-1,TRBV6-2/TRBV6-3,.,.,TGTGCCAGCAGCCGAATCCCCGAGGTAGCGCACAATGAGCAGTTCTTC,CASSRIPEVAHNEQFF
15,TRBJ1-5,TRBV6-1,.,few,TGTGCCAGCAGTCCCCATGAAGGTCGCAATCAGCCCCAGCATTTT,CASSPHEGRNQPQHF
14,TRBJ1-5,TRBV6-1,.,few,TGTGCCAGCAGCCCAGGACTGTGGGGACAGCCCCAGCATTTT,CASSPGLWGQPQHF
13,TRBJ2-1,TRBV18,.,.,TGTGCCAGCTCACCCTCACGGGAGAATGAGCAGTTCTTC,CASSPSRENEQFF
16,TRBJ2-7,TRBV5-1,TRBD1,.,TGCGCCAGCAGCTTAGTGGATCGGGACAGGGGAAACGAGCAGTACTTC,CASSLVDRDRGNEQYF
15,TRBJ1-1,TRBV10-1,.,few,TGCGCCAGCAGTGAACGACCGGCCTTGAACACTGAAGCTTTCTTT,CASSERPALNTEAFF
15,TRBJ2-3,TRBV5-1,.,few,TGCGCCAGCAGCTTGATGGGTAGCGGAACAGATACGCAGTATTTT,CASSLMGSGTDTQYF